This TCR beta chain was recovered during a study of shared clonotypes between healthy human individuals. CDR3 size: 13 residues. CDR1 and CDR2 (germline): SNHLY, FYNNEI. The V end lost 2 bases, the J end lost 11 bases, and 13 bases lay between the germline ends. All donors qualified as healthy HIV-negative adults and had experienced no recent acute infections or vaccinations. Memory CD4+ cells were the fraction left after CD45RA+ naive selection. This clone came up a few times. Genomic DNA from each subset was divided evenly over several immunoSEQ plates. Per sorted-subset replicate PCR, input was approximately 180 ng DNA, representing some 30,000 T cell genomes. Libraries were prepared by immunoSEQ multiplex PCR; TCRdb keeps only in-frame clonotypes and omits some of them. The sample has 950,000 to 1,200,000 clones; approximately 80% are singletons.

The source of this sequence is a man between 18 and 29 years old in good health. Some clones in this sample may be carry-over from other donors' samples. Sample: memory CD4+ T cells from PBMCs. Described subset: CD45RA-negative fraction. The chain combines TRBV2 with TRBJ1-5; possibly TRBD1 for D (5 bases). For the CDR3, the DNA is TGTGCCAGCAGTGAAATGTTGGAAGGGGCCCAGCATTTT. Amino acids: CASSEMLEGAQHF.